The rows below give T cell receptor beta chains drawn from one sample of a study of beta chain features in type 1 diabetes. TCRdb keeps only in-frame clones here, not all; method: immunoSEQ multiplex PCR. The table has 300,000 to 350,000 clones, approximately 15% seen once; the top ten hold over 0.014%. Sequenced input: naive CD4+ T cells from blood. These receptors all come from a woman aged 18 to 35 with type 1 diabetes. Both conserved end residues are part of each CDR3. Fields, in order: J gene, clone size, D gene, V gene, CDR3 protein, CDR3 DNA. D genes are given only for firm matches. The listing skips clone size in some rows; elsewhere it reads once, few, many or a size class.

j_gene: TRBJ1-5; abundance: few; d_gene: TRBD1; v_gene: TRBV7-8; CDR3aa: CASSPGTGGQPQHF; CDR3nt: TGTGCCAGCAGCCCTGGGACAGGGGGTCAGCCCCAGCATTTT
j_gene: TRBJ1-1; abundance: few; d_gene: NA; v_gene: TRBV10-3; CDR3aa: CAISENRLTEAFF; CDR3nt: TGTGCCATCAGTGAGAATAGACTCACTGAAGCTTTCTTT
j_gene: TRBJ1-5; abundance: NA; d_gene: TRBD1; v_gene: TRBV27; CDR3aa: CASSRGQGSLRSNQPQHF; CDR3nt: TGTGCCAGCAGCCGGGGACAGGGAAGTCTTCGGAGCAATCAGCCCCAGCATTTT
j_gene: TRBJ2-1; abundance: NA; d_gene: TRBD2; v_gene: TRBV5-6; CDR3aa: CASSLMAGLAGSYNEQFF; CDR3nt: TGTGCCAGCAGCTTGATGGCAGGGCTAGCGGGATCATACAATGAGCAGTTCTTC
j_gene: TRBJ2-1; abundance: NA; d_gene: NA; v_gene: TRBV5-7; CDR3aa: CASSLPLGTPEGSEQFF; CDR3nt: TGTGCCAGCAGCTTGCCACTCGGGACTCCCGAGGGCTCTGAGCAGTTCTTC
j_gene: TRBJ1-1; abundance: few; d_gene: NA; v_gene: TRBV6-5; CDR3aa: CASSYSRGWTEAFF; CDR3nt: TGTGCCAGCAGTTACAGTCGGGGGTGGACTGAAGCTTTCTTT
j_gene: TRBJ1-1; abundance: few; d_gene: NA; v_gene: TRBV29-1; CDR3aa: CSVGQRINTEAFF; CDR3nt: TGCAGCGTTGGTCAGAGGATAAACACTGAAGCTTTCTTT
j_gene: TRBJ2-5; abundance: few; d_gene: NA; v_gene: TRBV5-1; CDR3aa: CASSLGNLREETQYF; CDR3nt: TGCGCCAGCAGCTTGGGGAATCTCAGGGAAGAGACCCAGTACTTC
j_gene: TRBJ2-1; abundance: few; d_gene: NA; v_gene: TRBV5-1; CDR3aa: CASSAGRNTNEQFF; CDR3nt: TGCGCCAGCAGCGCAGGGAGGAATACGAATGAGCAGTTCTTC
j_gene: TRBJ2-7; abundance: few; d_gene: TRBD2; v_gene: TRBV4-2; CDR3aa: CASSRPSGTSGSSTYEQYF; CDR3nt: TGTGCCAGCAGCCGACCATCCGGGACTAGCGGGAGTTCCACCTACGAGCAGTACTTC
j_gene: TRBJ2-2; abundance: few; d_gene: NA; v_gene: TRBV5-1; CDR3aa: CASSLDRQTAGELFF; CDR3nt: TGCGCCAGCAGCTTGGATAGGCAGACTGCCGGGGAGCTGTTTTTT
j_gene: TRBJ1-5; abundance: NA; d_gene: TRBD1; v_gene: TRBV4-1; CDR3aa: CASSSNARDRGRLGNQPQHF; CDR3nt: TGCGCCAGCAGCTCCAACGCCCGGGACAGGGGTCGGCTAGGGAATCAGCCCCAGCATTTT
j_gene: TRBJ2-4; abundance: few; d_gene: NA; v_gene: TRBV27; CDR3aa: CASSPIWTQKNIQYF; CDR3nt: TGTGCCAGCAGTCCTATATGGACTCAGAAAAACATTCAGTACTTC